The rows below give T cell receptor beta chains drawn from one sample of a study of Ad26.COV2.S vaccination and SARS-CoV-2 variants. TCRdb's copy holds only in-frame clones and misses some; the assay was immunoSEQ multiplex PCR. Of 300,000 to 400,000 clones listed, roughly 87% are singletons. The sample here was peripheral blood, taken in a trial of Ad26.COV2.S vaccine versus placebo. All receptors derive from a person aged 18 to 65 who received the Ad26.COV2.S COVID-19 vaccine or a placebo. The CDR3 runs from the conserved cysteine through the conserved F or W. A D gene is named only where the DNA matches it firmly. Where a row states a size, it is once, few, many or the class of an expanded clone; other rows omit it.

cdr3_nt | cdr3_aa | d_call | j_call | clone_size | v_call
TGTGCCAGCAGGTTGGCGGGGAATAGGGGAAACACCATATATTTT | CASRLAGNRGNTIYF | NA | TRBJ1-3 | NA | TRBV2
TGCAGCGTGGCAGACAGGGGGCAAGAGACCCAGTACTTC | CSVADRGQETQYF | TRBD1 | TRBJ2-5 | NA | TRBV29-1
TGTGCCAGCAGTTTTAGCGGGGGCACTGAAGCTTTCTTT | CASSFSGGTEAFF | NA | TRBJ1-1 | NA | TRBV12-3/TRBV12-4
TGTGCCAGCAGTGAAGGAGCGGCGAACACCGGGGAGCTGTTTTTT | CASSEGAANTGELFF | NA | TRBJ2-2 | NA | TRBV2
TGTGCCAGCTCCCAAGGCCCGACAGGGGGCGCGAAAGATACGCAGTATTTT | CASSQGPTGGAKDTQYF | TRBD1 | TRBJ2-3 | NA | TRBV18
TGTGCCAGCAGCCCGCCCGGACAGTTTGACGGCAATGAGCAGTTCTTC | CASSPPGQFDGNEQFF | NA | TRBJ2-1 | NA | TRBV5-4
TGTGCCAGCAGCTCCCCTGGGACAAAGAACACTGAAGCTTTCTTT | CASSSPGTKNTEAFF | NA | TRBJ1-1 | NA | TRBV6-2/TRBV6-3
TGTGCCAGCAGTCGCGGACAGGTGGACTATGGCTACACCTTC | CASSRGQVDYGYTF | TRBD1 | TRBJ1-2 | NA | TRBV27
TGTGCCAGCAGCTTGGCCCCAGTAGGGGGGGGCGCTGCACACGAGCAGTACTTC | CASSLAPVGGGAAHEQYF | NA | TRBJ2-7 | NA | TRBV7-2
TGTGCCAGCAGCAAGGGACAGGACTCGAGTGAAAAACTGTTTTTT | CASSKGQDSSEKLFF | TRBD1 | TRBJ1-4 | NA | TRBV7-9
TGCGCCAGCAGCGGAAGCTACGAGCAGTACTTC | CASSGSYEQYF | NA | TRBJ2-7 | NA | TRBV5-1
TGTGCCAGCAGGGAGGGGACAGTGGGACAGCCCCAGCATTTT | CASREGTVGQPQHF | TRBD1 | TRBJ1-5 | NA | TRBV2
TGTGCCAGCAGTAGGGGGAGGGACGAGCAGTACTTC | CASSRGRDEQYF | NA | TRBJ2-7 | once | TRBV25-1
TGTGCCAGCAGTGAAGTGGGCTACCGGAGCACTAATGAAAAACTGTTTTTT | CASSEVGYRSTNEKLFF | NA | TRBJ1-4 | NA | TRBV2
TGTGCCAGCAGGGTCTATGCAACTAATGAAAAACTGTTTTTT | CASRVYATNEKLFF | NA | TRBJ1-4 | NA | TRBV6-5
TGTGCCAGCAGCTCAGACAAATCCTACGAGCAGTACTTC | CASSSDKSYEQYF | NA | TRBJ2-7 | few | TRBV7-9
TGTGCCAGCAGTGGGCGGATGAACACTGAAGCTTTCTTT | CASSGRMNTEAFF | NA | TRBJ1-1 | NA | TRBV25-1
TGTGCCAGCAGTAACAGGGGGTCTGAAAAACTGTTTTTT | CASSNRGSEKLFF | TRBD1 | TRBJ1-4 | NA | TRBV27
TGTGCCAGCAGTCCCATCCTCTATGGCTACACCTTC | CASSPILYGYTF | NA | TRBJ1-2 | NA | TRBV12-3/TRBV12-4
TGTGCCACCAGTGCCCGGGACCCCGATGATATACAAGAGACCCAGTACTTC | CATSARDPDDIQETQYF | NA | TRBJ2-5 | NA | TRBV24-1
TGTGCCTGGAGTGTATTACTAGGGGGGAAGACCCAGTACTTC | CAWSVLLGGKTQYF | NA | TRBJ2-5 | NA | TRBV30
TGTGCCAGCAGCCCGGGACAGATGAACACTGAAGCTTTCTTT | CASSPGQMNTEAFF | TRBD1 | TRBJ1-1 | NA | TRBV7-8
TGTGCCAGCACCTTCCCGATGACAGGGACTGGGGAGACCCAGTACTTC | CASTFPMTGTGETQYF | NA | TRBJ2-5 | NA | TRBV5-5
TGTGCCTGGAGTGTTACGGCAGGGAACAATCAGCCCCAGCATTTT | CAWSVTAGNNQPQHF | NA | TRBJ1-5 | NA | TRBV30
TGTGCCAGCAGCTTAGCGCGGCCCCCAGACACCGGGGAGCTGTTTTTT | CASSLARPPDTGELFF | NA | TRBJ2-2 | NA | TRBV11-1
TGTGCCAGCAGCTTAGGCGGGACAAATTATTCACCCCTCCACTTT | CASSLGGTNYSPLHF | NA | TRBJ1-6 | NA | TRBV7-2
TGTGCCATCACTTACAACGGCCCGCGGACAGGGGGCCATACAGATACGCAGTATTTT | CAITYNGPRTGGHTDTQYF | TRBD1 | TRBJ2-3 | NA | TRBV10-3
TGCGCCAGCAGCCCTGGGACAGTAGACAACTATGGCTACACCTTC | CASSPGTVDNYGYTF | TRBD1 | TRBJ1-2 | NA | TRBV4-3
TGTGCCTGGAGACAACACTCTGGAAACACCATATATTTT | CAWRQHSGNTIYF | NA | TRBJ1-3 | NA | TRBV30
TGTGCCACCAGCAGAGGGGGAAGGGCTGAGCAGTTCTTC | CATSRGGRAEQFF | NA | TRBJ2-1 | NA | TRBV15
TGTGCCAGCAGCCCATCCGGGACAGGGGGTGGCGAGCAGTACTTC | CASSPSGTGGGEQYF | TRBD1 | TRBJ2-7 | once | TRBV7-9
TGTGCCAGCAGGGGGACAGAGGCGGGCTATGGCTACACCTTC | CASRGTEAGYGYTF | TRBD1 | TRBJ1-2 | NA | TRBV6-5
TGTGCCAGCAGTCAGGCCAGGCGCCACGAGCAGTACTTC | CASSQARRHEQYF | NA | TRBJ2-7 | NA | TRBV14
TGTGCCAGCAGTGAAGCGGGCAGAACCTACGAGCAGTACTTC | CASSEAGRTYEQYF | NA | TRBJ2-7 | NA | TRBV6-1
TGTGCCAGCACCCCACTGGTTTCCTATGGCTACACCTTC | CASTPLVSYGYTF | NA | TRBJ1-2 | NA | TRBV12-3/TRBV12-4
TGCGCCAGCAGCCAAGATATACAGGGTCGCCAGCCCCAGCATTTT | CASSQDIQGRQPQHF | NA | TRBJ1-5 | NA | TRBV4-1
TGTGCCAGCAGTTTAGGGGGTGAACAGAACTACGAGCAGTACTTC | CASSLGGEQNYEQYF | NA | TRBJ2-7 | NA | TRBV27